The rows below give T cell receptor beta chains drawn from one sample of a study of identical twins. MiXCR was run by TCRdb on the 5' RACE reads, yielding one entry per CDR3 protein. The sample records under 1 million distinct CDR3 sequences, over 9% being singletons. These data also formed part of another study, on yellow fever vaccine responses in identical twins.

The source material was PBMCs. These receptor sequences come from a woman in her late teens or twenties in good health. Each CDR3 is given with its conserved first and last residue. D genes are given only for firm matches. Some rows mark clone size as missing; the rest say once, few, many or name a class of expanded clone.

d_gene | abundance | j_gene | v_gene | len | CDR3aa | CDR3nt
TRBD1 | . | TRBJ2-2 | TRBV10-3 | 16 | CAISNEGQGGTGELFF | TGTGCCATCAGTAACGAGGGACAGGGCGGCACCGGGGAGCTGTTTTTT
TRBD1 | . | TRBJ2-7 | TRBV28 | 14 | CASTNGQGVHEQYF | TGTGCCAGCACCAACGGACAGGGAGTCCACGAGCAGTACTTC
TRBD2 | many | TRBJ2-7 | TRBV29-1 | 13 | CSAKLAGTYEQYF | TGCAGCGCCAAACTAGCGGGAACCTACGAGCAGTACTTC
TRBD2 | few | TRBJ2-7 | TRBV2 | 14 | CASRDIAGGYEQYF | TGTGCCAGCAGAGACATCGCGGGAGGCTACGAGCAGTACTTC
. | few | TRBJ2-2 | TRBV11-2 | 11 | CASLRAGELFF | TGTGCCAGCCTCCGGGCCGGGGAGCTGTTTTTT
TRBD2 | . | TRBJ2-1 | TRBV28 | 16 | CASRTSGGGPYNEQFF | TGTGCCAGCAGGACTAGCGGGGGAGGACCCTACAATGAGCAGTTCTTC
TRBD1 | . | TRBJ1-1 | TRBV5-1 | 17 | CASSSSKGARVDTEAFF | TGCGCCAGCAGCTCCTCTAAGGGGGCGCGAGTAGACACTGAAGCTTTCTTT
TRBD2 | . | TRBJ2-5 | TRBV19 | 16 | CASSPVAGANQETQYF | TGTGCCAGTAGTCCCGTAGCGGGGGCCAACCAAGAGACCCAGTACTTC
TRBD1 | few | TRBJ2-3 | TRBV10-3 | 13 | CAIGGQGTDTQYF | TGTGCCATCGGGGGACAGGGCACAGATACGCAGTATTTT
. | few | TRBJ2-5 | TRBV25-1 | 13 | CASSAQGSGTQYF | TGTGCCAGCAGTGCACAGGGTTCGGGGACCCAGTACTTC
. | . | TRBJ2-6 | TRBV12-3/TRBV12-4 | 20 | CASRPRQGLGIASGANVLTF | TGTGCCAGCAGGCCCAGACAGGGACTAGGTATCGCCTCTGGGGCCAACGTCCTGACTTTC
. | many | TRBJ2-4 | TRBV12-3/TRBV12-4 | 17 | CASSFLGGPGAKNIQYF | TGTGCCAGCAGTTTTTTGGGCGGACCAGGGGCCAAAAACATTCAGTACTTC
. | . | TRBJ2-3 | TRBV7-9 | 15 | CASSQLAWTTDTQYF | TGTGCCAGCAGCCAATTAGCATGGACGACAGATACGCAGTATTTT
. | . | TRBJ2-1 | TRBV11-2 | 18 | CASSFTLQGRGASDEQFF | TGTGCCAGCAGCTTCACCTTACAGGGCAGGGGTGCATCAGATGAGCAGTTCTTC
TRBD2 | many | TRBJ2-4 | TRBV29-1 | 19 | CSGAFSTSGGPGAKNIQYF | TGCAGCGGGGCCTTCTCGACTAGCGGGGGCCCGGGGGCCAAAAACATTCAGTACTTC
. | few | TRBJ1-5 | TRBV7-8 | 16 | CASSSQMSGWDQPQHF | TGTGCCAGCAGCTCCCAAATGTCGGGGTGGGATCAGCCCCAGCATTTT
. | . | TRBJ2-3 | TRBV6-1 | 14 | CASSSVTSTDTQYF | TGTGCCAGCAGCAGCGTTACTAGCACAGATACGCAGTATTTT
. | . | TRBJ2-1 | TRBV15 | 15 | CATSRDLRELNEQFF | TGTGCCACCAGCAGAGATCTCCGGGAGTTAAATGAGCAGTTCTTC
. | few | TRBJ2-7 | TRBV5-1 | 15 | CASSLLGTEYYEQYF | TGCGCCAGCAGCTTGCTAGGAACTGAGTACTACGAGCAGTACTTC
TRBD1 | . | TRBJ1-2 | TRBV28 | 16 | CASTPTGTDFNYGYTF | TGTGCCAGCACCCCAACCGGGACAGATTTTAACTATGGCTACACCTTC
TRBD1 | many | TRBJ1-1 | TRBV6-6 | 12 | CASRGTAPEAFF | TGTGCCAGCAGGGGGACAGCCCCTGAAGCTTTCTTT
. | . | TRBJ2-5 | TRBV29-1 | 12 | CSVRPYPETQYF | TGCAGCGTTCGTCCTTACCCAGAGACCCAGTACTTC
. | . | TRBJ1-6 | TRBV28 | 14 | CASSPADRPAPLHF | TGTGCCAGCAGTCCCGCAGATCGGCCAGCTCCCCTCCACTTT
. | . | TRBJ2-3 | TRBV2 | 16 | CASSDWISAVTDTQYF | TGTGCCAGCAGTGACTGGATTAGCGCGGTGACAGATACGCAGTATTTT
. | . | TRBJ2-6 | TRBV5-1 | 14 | CASSGGFGANVLTF | TGCGCCAGCAGCGGTGGTTTTGGGGCCAACGTCCTGACTTTC
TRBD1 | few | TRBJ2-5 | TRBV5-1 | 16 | CASSLAKTGPGETQYF | TGCGCCAGCAGCTTGGCTAAGACAGGGCCGGGAGAGACCCAGTACTTC
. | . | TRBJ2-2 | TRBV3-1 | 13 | CASATPPGGELFF | TGTGCCAGCGCCACACCGCCGGGCGGGGAGCTGTTTTTT
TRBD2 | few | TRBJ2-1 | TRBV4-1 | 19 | CASSQVLGVASGTYNEQFF | TGCGCCAGCAGCCAAGTGCTGGGGGTGGCTAGCGGGACCTACAATGAGCAGTTCTTC
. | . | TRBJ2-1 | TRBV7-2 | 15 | CASSPDRGWGDEQFF | TGTGCCAGCAGCCCAGACCGGGGGTGGGGGGATGAGCAGTTCTTC
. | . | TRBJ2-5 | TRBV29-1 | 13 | CSVLLPNQETQYF | TGCAGCGTCCTCCTACCTAACCAAGAGACCCAGTACTTC
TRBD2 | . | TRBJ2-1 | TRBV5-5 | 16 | CASTLRLASSYNEQFF | TGTGCCAGCACCCTCCGACTAGCGAGCTCCTACAATGAGCAGTTCTTC
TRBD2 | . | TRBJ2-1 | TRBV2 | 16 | CASSEALQAGNNEQFF | TGTGCCAGCAGTGAAGCGCTTCAAGCGGGGAACAATGAGCAGTTCTTC
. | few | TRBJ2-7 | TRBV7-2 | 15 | CASSPDRRPYYEQYF | TGTGCCAGCAGCCCAGACAGGAGACCTTACTACGAGCAGTACTTC
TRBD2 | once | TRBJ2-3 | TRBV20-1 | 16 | CSARLAGGQYPDTQYF | TGCAGTGCTAGGCTAGCGGGGGGGCAGTATCCAGATACGCAGTATTTT
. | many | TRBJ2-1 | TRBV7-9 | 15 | CASSLVGGSYNEQFF | TGTGCCAGCAGCTTAGTAGGGGGCTCCTACAATGAGCAGTTCTTC